This TCR beta chain was recorded in a study of control samples from healthy donors and cancer patients (dated by TCRdb to the early 2020s). Libraries came from the immunoSEQ multiplex PCR assay. The immuneACCESS repertoire file appears here via TCRdb, limited to in-frame rearrangements. These files lack a portion of the clones; in checked studies, under half of the deficit traces to unresolved V genes, and the cause of the others is not known. The sample table holds approximately 97,000 clones, of which 80% to 90% were seen once. The top ten hold over 12% of the sample. The CDR3 covers 18 residues, taking in both the cysteine and the phenylalanine. The kept DNA is CDR3 alone, 54 bases in frame from the first base. According to the germline V gene (reference sequence), CDR1 reads SEHNR and CDR2 reads FQNEAQ. V is cut back by 3 bases and J by 6 bases, with 16 bases in the junction unmatched. This clone showed up just once. The clone's antigen remains unknown. No clone much larger than this one lies a single base away; base qualities are absent.

The rearranged chain carries TRBV7-9 and TRBJ2-7, and 11 junctional nucleotides match TRBD2. The sample was blood. The sequence derives from a man aged 25 to 45 in good health. For the CDR3, the sequence is CASSLAGTSGTSYVEQYF. Read as DNA, the sequence is TGTGCCAGCAGCTTGGCGGGGACTAGCGGAACCTCCTACGTCGAGCAGTACTTC. Beyond the CDR3, the reference TRBV7-9 and TRBJ2-7 genes provide the residues; the full variable domain reads: DTGVSQNPRHKITKRGQNVTFRCDPISEHNRLYWYRQTLGQGPEFLTYFQNEAQLEKSRLLSDRFSAERPKGSFSTLEIQRTEQGDSAMYLCASSLAGTSGTSYVEQYFGPGTRLTVT.